These 9 T cell receptor beta chains share one sample of origin, sequenced in a study of cytotoxic CD8 clonotypes in ibrutinib-treated CLL. The table came from immunoSEQ multiplex PCR; TCRdb's copy has only in-frame clones and leaves some out. The sample shows about 140,000 clones, about 80% of them seen only once. Sequencing was performed on PBMCs, taken after 12 months of ibrutinib treatment. The receptors shown here come from a human donor with chronic lymphocytic leukemia.

This sequence joins TRBV5-1 and TRBJ1-1; D is possibly TRBD1 (5 bases). The CDR3 extends over 15 amino acids. V was trimmed by 0 bases and J by 1 base, leaving 10 bases between them. Per the germline V gene, CDR1 is SGHRS and CDR2 is YFSETQ. CDR3 DNA sequence: TGCGCCAGCAGCTTGGCTGGGGGATCGAACACTGAAGCTTTCTTT. This sequence encodes CASSLAGGSNTEAFF.

The rearrangement links TRBV19 to TRBJ1-5; 8 bases fit TRBD1. V was clipped by 4 bases and J by 3 bases; unmatched bases: 5. The germline CDR1 and CDR2 sequences are LNHDA and SQIVND (reference sequence). The CDR3 runs to 15 residues. The CDR3 nucleotides are TGTGCCAGTAGTACTTGGACAGGGACCAATCAGCCCCAGCATTTT. Amino acids: CASSTWTGTNQPQHF.

This clone was counted between two and nine times. The V and J genes are TRBV27 and TRBJ1-6; possible D gene TRBD1, 6 bases. Trimming pared 7 bases from V and 2 bases from J, leaving 9 bases between. CDR1 and CDR2 from the germline V gene are MNHEY and SMNVEV (reference sequence). CDR3 length equals 14 residues. CDR3 bases: TGTGCCAGCAAGGGGGGCACCTATAATTCACCCCTCCACTTT. Translation gives CASKGGTYNSPLHF.

The chain couples TRBV10-3 to TRBJ1-1; D may be TRBD1 (5 bases). Germline assignment: CDR1 ENHRY and CDR2 SYGVKD. This CDR3 has 13 residues. The V gene lost 1 base and the J gene lost 11 bases, with 14 bases spanning the gap. The DNA for the CDR3 is TGTGCCATCAGTGAGTTACCGGGACTGGGGGCTTTCTTT. This encodes CAISELPGLGAFF.

This clone was found once. The rearrangement joins TRBV19 to TRBJ1-2, with TRBD1 matching 8 bases. Germline CDR1 is LNHDA and CDR2 is SQIVND (reference sequence). The CDR3 totals 17 residues. J was trimmed by 4 bases and V by 8 bases; bases with no gene match: 18. CDR3 amino acids: CASRLTGTGIRGYGYTF. CDR3 bases: TGTGCCAGTCGGCTTACCGGGACAGGTATTCGCGGCTATGGCTACACCTTC.

The CDR3 loop is CASSQPIGANEKLFF. As DNA, the CDR3 is TGTGCCAGCAGCCAACCAATCGGAGCTAATGAAAAACTGTTTTTT. The rearrangement uses TRBV11-3 and TRBJ1-4; D not resolved. Germline CDR1 is SGHNT and CDR2 is YENEEA. V was shortened by 5 bases and J by 3 bases, with 13 bases between the two germline ends. This CDR3 comprises 15 residues. Based on the CDR3 plus reference TRBV11-3 and TRBJ1-4, the full variable domain is EAGVVQSPRYKIIEKKQPVAFWCNPISGHNTLYWYLQNLGQGPELLIRYENEEAVDDSQLPKDRFSAERLKGVDSTLKIQPAELGDSAVYLCASSQPIGANEKLFFGSGTQLSVL.

This chain connects TRBV6-1 to TRBJ1-6, with D uncertain. V was shortened by 0 bases and J by 9 bases, with 12 bases between the two germline ends. Per germline, CDR1 MNHNS and CDR2 SASEGT. The CDR3 runs 15 residues. CDR3 nucleotides: TGTGCCAGCAGTGAAGCCGGGTCCCCTAGTTCACCCCTCCACTTT. The encoded protein is CASSEAGSPSSPLHF.

The chain links TRBV15 to TRBJ1-6; D may be TRBD1 (5 bases). CDR1 is LNHNV, CDR2 YYDKDF, per germline (reference sequence). This CDR3 spans 15 amino acids. With 2 bases removed from V and 7 bases from J, the gap between germline ends came to 12 bases. CDR3 DNA sequence: TGTGCCACCAGCAGAAACCGGGACGGAAATTCACCCCTCCACTTT. Encoded protein: CATSRNRDGNSPLHF.

The chain recombines TRBV4-3 with TRBJ2-7, with 9 nucleotides matching TRBD2. This CDR3 contains 15 residues. With V trimmed by 0 bases and J by 6 bases, 6 bases remained unmatched. Germline-derived CDR1 and CDR2 are LGHNA and YSLEER. The CDR3 here is CASSQDGGGVGEQYF. CDR3 nucleotides: TGCGCCAGCAGCCAAGACGGCGGGGGGGTTGGCGAGCAGTACTTC.